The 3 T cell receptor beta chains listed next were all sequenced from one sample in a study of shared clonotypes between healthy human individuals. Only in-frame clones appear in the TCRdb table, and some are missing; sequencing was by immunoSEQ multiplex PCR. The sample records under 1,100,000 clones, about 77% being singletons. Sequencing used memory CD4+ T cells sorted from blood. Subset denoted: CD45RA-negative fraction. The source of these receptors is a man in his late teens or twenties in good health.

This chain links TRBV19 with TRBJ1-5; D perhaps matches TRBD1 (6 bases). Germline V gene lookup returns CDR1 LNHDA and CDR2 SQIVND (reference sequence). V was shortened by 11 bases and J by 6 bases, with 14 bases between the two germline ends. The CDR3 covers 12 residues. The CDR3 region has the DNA TGTGCCTGCGGGGGGCCGGGTCAGCCCCAGCATTTT. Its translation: CACGGPGQPQHF.

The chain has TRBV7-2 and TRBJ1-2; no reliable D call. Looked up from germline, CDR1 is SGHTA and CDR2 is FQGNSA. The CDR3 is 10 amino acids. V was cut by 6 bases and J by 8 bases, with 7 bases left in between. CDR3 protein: CASRAGGYTF. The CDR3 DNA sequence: TGTGCCAGCAGGGCGGGAGGCTACACCTTC.

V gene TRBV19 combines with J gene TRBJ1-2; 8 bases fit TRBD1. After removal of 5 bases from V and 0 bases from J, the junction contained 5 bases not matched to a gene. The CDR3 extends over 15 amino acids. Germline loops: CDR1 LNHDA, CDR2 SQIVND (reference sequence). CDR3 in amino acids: CASSLPGGANYGYTF. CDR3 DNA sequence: TGTGCCAGTAGTTTACCAGGGGGCGCTAACTATGGCTACACCTTC.